This T cell receptor beta chain was profiled in a study of T cells expressing NK-cell markers. With UMIs, 5'RACE template switching was used to make TCR beta cDNA. TCRdb re-called the 5' RACE reads and gives one entry per CDR3 protein, without DNA. The record lists 250,000 or so distinct CDR3 sequences, of which the ten most abundant hold 4% to 4.5%. General observations from the study: The same clonotypes also predominated in the CD3+CD56-NKG2C+ fraction of a handful of donors.

The CDR3 totals 13 residues. In germline, CDR1 is SQVTM, CDR2 ANQGSEA. As regards this clonotype: What it binds is not known.

Sample: blood T cells: a sorted CD56 or NKG2C T cell subset, CD4+ or CD8+ T cells, or bulk PBMC T cells (not recorded which). The receptor's source is a woman aged 18 to 75 in good health. V gene TRBV29-1 combines with J gene TRBJ2-7; TCRdb selects TRBD1, and the lack of DNA leaves this call unchecked. The CDR3 here is CSVRPRSSYEQYF.